The sequence of this T cell receptor beta chain was determined in a study of graft-versus-host responses after intestinal transplantation. The overall study: Anti-thymocyte globulin induction, then tacrolimus and steroids for around 3 years, went to all recipients.

The protocol was immunoSEQ multiplex PCR, while the TCRdb copy is restricted to in-frame clones and leaves out a portion. The data contain tens of thousands of clones, 90% of them singletons. V was clipped by 2 bases and J by 4 bases, with 14 bases between them. The germline gives CDR1 LNHDA, CDR2 SQIVND (reference sequence). The CDR3 length is 15 residues. Whole-study results and caveats: Across patients carrying graft-donor T cell macrochimerism, allografts held high graft-versus-host to host-versus-graft clonal ratios.

As to this clone: Its antigen remains unidentified.

The chain links TRBV19 to TRBJ1-1; D is perhaps TRBD1 (5 bases). This sample comprised unstimulated CD8+ T cells sorted from spleen or lymph node cells, obtained before transplant. The receptor's source is a human donor who was the organ donor for an intestinal transplant. CDR3 coding DNA: TGTGCCAGTAGTATACGGGGAGGGGAGGTCACTGAAGCTTTCTTT. The encoded protein is CASSIRGGEVTEAFF.